This entry describes one T cell receptor beta chain. The data derive from a study of neoadjuvant anti-PD-1 for oral cavity cancer. Study information: Patients without progression received a fourth nivolumab dose around day 43, then surgical resection on days 50-56.

No culture or expansion preceded analysis of these blood cells. The germline V and J ends were trimmed by 8 bases and 5 bases, with 12 bases remaining between them. The CDR3 is 13 residues long. The germline CDR1 and CDR2 sequences are SNHLY and FYNNEI. Six replicates per PBMC sample, mostly from roughly 0.45 ug of genomic DNA. The protocol was immunoSEQ multiplex PCR, while the TCRdb copy is restricted to in-frame clones and leaves out a portion. The table shows 65,000 to 95,000 clones, with approximately 80% occurring only once. The chain has TRBV2 and TRBJ1-4, with a tentative D call TRBD1 (5 bases). The sequence came from a person between 40 and 79 years old with oral cavity squamous cell carcinoma. The input for sequencing was PBMCs, taken before nivolumab (anti-PD-1) treatment. The CDR3 reads CASSGGMNEKLFF. The CDR3 DNA is TGTGCCAGCTCGGGGGGGATGAATGAAAAACTGTTTTTT.